Following are 9 T cell receptor beta chains from one sample sequenced in a study of CD8+CD57+ T cells in acquired aplastic anemia. Only patients with CD8+CD57+ cell expansion on flow cytometry were chosen for sequencing. Both TCR beta VDJ combination and CDR3 sequence profiling were carried out. Genomic DNA was the template for this profiling. TCRdb passed the reads through MiXCR, listing each CDR3 protein once. This table has fewer than 200,000 distinct CDR3 sequences, about half appearing once. Material for sequencing was sorted CD4+, CD8+, or CD8+CD57+ T cells (not recorded which) from PBMCs. The receptors originated from a human donor with aplastic anemia.

This chain connects TRBV5-6 to TRBJ2-5; perhaps TRBD1 as D (5 bases). From germline, CDR1 is SGHDT and CDR2 YYEEEE. The CDR3 length is 13 residues. Trimming stripped 4 bases from V and 1 base from J, with 8 bases between. CDR3 amino acids: CASSKQVQETQYF. DNA of the CDR3: TGTGCCAGCAGCAAACAGGTCCAAGAGACCCAGTACTTC.

Regarding this clonotype: In this CDR3 the conserved last residue, phenylalanine or tryptophan, is missing, so a read error is likely. It is unclear where the CDR3 begins or ends on the DNA, so no DNA is shown, and the CDR3 is as TCRdb lists it. The V call is TRBV10-3, the J call TRBJ2-6. Ends included, the CDR3 has 17 residues. From germline, CDR1 is ENHRY and CDR2 SYGVKD. The CDR3 loop is CAISEMWSSGANVLTVL.

The chain carries TRBV10-3 and TRBJ2-1; no clear D gene. CDR3 size: 13 residues. Per germline, CDR1 ENHRY and CDR2 SYGVKD. V was pared by 2 bases and J by 8 bases, with 10 bases between. Here the CDR3 reads CAISEEFGDEQFF. The CDR3 region has the DNA TGTGCCATCAGTGAGGAGTTTGGCGATGAGCAGTTCTTC.

This clonotype was observed many times. The V gene is TRBV5-4, the J gene TRBJ1-5; D remains unclear. CDR3 size: 17 residues. V lost 3 bases to trimming and J lost 0 bases, with 16 bases between them. Germline V CDR1 and CDR2: SGHNT, YYREEE (reference sequence). The CDR3 spells CASSSMGRVNSNQPQHF. As DNA, the CDR3 is TGTGCCAGCAGCTCCATGGGTAGGGTTAATAGCAATCAGCCCCAGCATTTT. Supplemented by reference TRBV5-4 and TRBJ1-5, the full variable domain reads ETGVTQSPTHLIKTRGQQVTLRCSSQSGHNTVSWYQQALGQGPQFIFQYYREEENGRGNFPPRFSGLQFPNYSSELNVNALELDDSALYLCASSSMGRVNSNQPQHFGDGTRLSIL.

This clonotype occurred many times. The chain links TRBV3-1 to TRBJ2-3; 10 positions agree with TRBD1. Per germline, CDR1 LGHDT and CDR2 YNNKEL (reference sequence). This CDR3 spans 17 amino acids. V was clipped by 0 bases and J by 1 base; unmatched bases: 4. This CDR3 reads CASSQELGTGGTDTQYF. CDR3 nucleotides: TGTGCCAGCAGCCAAGAGTTGGGGACAGGGGGCACAGATACGCAGTATTTT.

The V gene is TRBV7-6, the J gene TRBJ2-7; 7 bases line up with TRBD1. The V gene end was trimmed by 5 bases and the J gene end by 3 bases; junction bases not matched to a gene: 7. The CDR3 covers 14 residues. The germline gives CDR1 SGHVS, CDR2 FNYEAQ. The DNA for the CDR3 is TGTGCCAGCAGCGCGGGCAGGGGGAACTACGAGCAGTACTTC. It specifies CASSAGRGNYEQYF.

A note on this clonotype: This is likely a read error, given that the CDR3 carries no conserved phenylalanine or tryptophan at its end. This sequence joins TRBV20-1 and TRBJ1-2; 9 nucleotides line up with TRBD1. Germline-derived CDR1 and CDR2 are DFQATT and SNEGSKA (reference sequence). V lost 1 base to trimming and J lost 8 bases; unmatched junction nucleotides: 8. The CDR3 is 14 residues long. For the CDR3, the DNA is TGCAGTGCTAGAGCCGGGACAGGGAAGGGCGGCTACACCCTC. Protein: CSARAGTGKGGYTL.

Concerning this clonotype: One junction end does not reproduce the germline sequence, and a read error may be involved. DNA for the CDR3: TGTGCCAGCAGGCAAGATGGGACAGCTAATTCACCCCTCCACTTT. It translates to CASRQDGTANSPLHF. The chain carries TRBV4-2 and TRBJ1-6, with 7 nucleotides matching TRBD1. This CDR3 spans 15 amino acids. Germline CDR1 LGHNA, CDR2 YNFKEQ.

This clonotype occurred a few times. V usage is TRBV24-1 and J usage is TRBJ2-7; 10 bases line up with TRBD1. The CDR3 runs to 13 residues. Trimming at V came to 9 bases and at J to 1 base, leaving 2 bases not matched to a gene. Germline V gene lookup returns CDR1 KGHDR and CDR2 SFDVKD. The CDR3, as DNA: TGTGCCACCCGGGGACAGGGGTCCTACGAGCAGTACTTC. It yields the protein CATRGQGSYEQYF.